Presented here are 29 T cell receptor beta chains from one specimen sequenced in a study of T cells in Graves' hyperthyroidism and ophthalmopathy (dated by TCRdb to about 2019). Library method: multiplex PCR. Sequencing was performed on an Illumina HiSeq 2000. TCR beta CDR3 regions were amplified from RNA transcripts. The first round of RT-PCR for the TCR CDR3 was performed with the HTBI primer set and the Qiagen OneStep RT-PCR kit. TCRdb reanalyzed the raw reads on its own, using fastp at Q25 for trimming and MiXCR for clone calling, and kept in-frame beta chains. Each entry merges the rows of one CDR3 protein and shows their most common DNA and genes. The sample table shows 460,000 or so distinct CDR3 sequences, and approximately 15% are seen once. The ten largest account for around a sixth of the sample. Sample: blood. The receptors derive from a woman between 18 and 30 years old with Graves' hyperthyroidism.

This chain joins TRBV29-1 and TRBJ1-2, with a possible D match to TRBD1 (5 bases). Germline assignment: CDR1 SQVTM and CDR2 ANQGSEA. With 7 bases removed from V and 3 bases from J, the gap between germline ends came to 15 bases. There are 13 residues in the CDR3. The CDR3 DNA reads as TGCAGCGATTACGACAGAAACTACTATGGCTACACCTTC. Protein: CSDYDRNYYGYTF. Full variable domain (remainder filled in from reference TRBV29-1 and TRBJ1-2): SAVISQKPSRDICQRGTSLTIQCQVDSQVTMMFWYRQQPGQSLTLIATANQGSEATYESGFVIDKFPISRPNLTFSTLTVSNMSPEDSSIYLCSDYDRNYYGYTFGSGTRLTVV.

The CDR3 loop is CASSARDSSNQPQHF. CDR3 sequence (DNA): TGTGCCAGTAGTGCCCGGGACAGTAGCAATCAGCCCCAGCATTTT. The rearrangement uses TRBV19 and TRBJ1-5; the match to TRBD1 covers 7 bases. The CDR3 length is 15 residues. CDR1 and CDR2 (germline): LNHDA, SQIVND (reference sequence). Unmatched junction bases numbered 4, after V lost 5 bases and J lost 0 bases.

Ten or more counts support this clonotype. In DNA form, the CDR3 reads TGCGCCAGCAGCTTCGGAACACAGGGGCCCTCCGAGCAGTACGTC. Translated, it gives CASSFGTQGPSEQYV. The chain uses TRBV5-1 and TRBJ2-7, with TRBD1 matching over 7 bases. Germline lookup yields CDR1 SGHRS and CDR2 YFSETQ. V lost 2 bases and J lost 6; bases outside the gene matches: 11. The CDR3 is 15 amino acids.

This clonotype was detected many times. V usage is TRBV27 and J usage is TRBJ1-1, with D unclear. The ends were cut back, 3 bases at V and 1 base at J, with 6 bases in the middle. The germline gives CDR1 MNHEY, CDR2 SMNVEV (reference sequence). This CDR3 comprises 13 residues. As DNA, the CDR3 is TGTGCCAGCAGTTTCTACCAGAACACTGAAGCTTTCTTT. Protein product: CASSFYQNTEAFF.

CDR3 loop: CAWSGGHRDRGTNSPLHF. CDR3 nucleotides: TGTGCCTGGAGTGGGGGTCACCGGGACAGGGGAACCAATTCACCCCTCCACTTT. This sequence joins TRBV30 and TRBJ1-6; 10 bases agree with TRBD1. CDR1 GTSNPN and CDR2 SVGIG come from the germline V gene (reference sequence). J was trimmed by 7 bases and V by 1 base; bases with no gene match: 13. The CDR3 runs 18 residues.

The J gene is TRBJ1-1, the V gene TRBV6-1; D may be TRBD1 (6 bases). This CDR3 contains 16 residues. Deletions cut 5 bases from V and 4 bases from J, with 20 bases between. Germline V lookup: CDR1 MNHNS, CDR2 SASEGT. The DNA for the CDR3 is TGTGCCAGCAGTCGGGACACCCTGGCCGCGGGCACTGAAGCTTTCTTT. It translates to CASSRDTLAAGTEAFF.

This clonotype was seen a few times. The chain combines TRBV19 with TRBJ2-7; D gene ambiguous. CDR3 size: 14 residues. Deletions cut 0 bases from V and 0 bases from J, with 6 bases between. Looked up from germline, CDR1 is LNHDA and CDR2 is SQIVND (reference sequence). The CDR3 spells CASSIEGSSYEQYF. CDR3 nucleotide sequence: TGTGCCAGTAGTATAGAGGGCAGCTCCTACGAGCAGTACTTC. Together with reference TRBV19 and TRBJ2-7, the CDR3 gives the full variable domain: DGGITQSPKYLFRKEGQNVTLSCEQNLNHDAMYWYRQDPGQGLRLIYYSQIVNDFQKGDIAEGYSVSREKKESFPLTVTSAQKNPTAFYLCASSIEGSSYEQYFGPGTRLTVT.

The chain combines TRBV20-1 with TRBJ2-3; a weak D match, TRBD1 (6 bases). Trimming left V 0 bases short and J 1 base short, with 11 bases between. The CDR3 has 15 residues. From germline, CDR1 is DFQATT and CDR2 SNEGSKA (reference sequence). CDR3 amino acids: CSARDRQGRTDTQYF. The CDR3 nucleotides are TGCAGTGCTAGAGATAGGCAGGGGCGCACAGATACGCAGTATTTT.

CDR3 amino acids: CASSLFGGSDHEQYF. The CDR3 nucleotides are TGTGCCAGCAGCCTATTTGGCGGGAGCGATCACGAGCAGTACTTC. The chain has TRBV12-3 or TRBV12-4 and TRBJ2-7; 7 bases are shared with TRBD2. The CDR3 is made up of 15 amino acids. V trimming: 6 bases; J trimming: 5 bases; junction bases outside the gene matches: 13.

Ten or more counts support this clonotype. The chain employs TRBV12-3 or TRBV12-4 and TRBJ1-1, with D hard to call. Trimming took off 6 bases at V and 1 base at J, with 12 bases between the two ends. The CDR3 is 14 amino acids. The chain's CDR3 is CASRPDRRNTEAFF. CDR3 nucleotide sequence: TGTGCCAGCAGACCCGACCGGAGGAACACTGAAGCTTTCTTT.

This clonotype was seen repeatedly, ten times or more. This chain uses TRBV6-1 with TRBJ1-5; 7 nucleotides align to TRBD1. The J segment lost 4 bases and the V segment lost 6 bases, leaving 12 bases of the junction unmatched. The CDR3 has 16 residues. Germline V gene lookup returns CDR1 MNHNS and CDR2 SASEGT. This CDR3 reads CASRPKGAPGNQPQHF. The CDR3 bases are TGTGCCAGCAGACCCAAGGGGGCGCCGGGGAATCAGCCCCAGCATTTT.

This clonotype showed up many times. V and J are TRBV7-2 and TRBJ2-7, with D tentatively TRBD1 or TRBD2 (8 bases each). V was trimmed by 3 bases and J by 2 bases, leaving 14 bases between them. Germline CDR1 SGHTA, CDR2 FQGNSA. This CDR3 is built from 15 residues. Here the CDR3 reads CASSFGQGLAYEQYF. CDR3 nucleotide sequence: TGTGCCAGCAGCTTCGGACAGGGACTAGCCTACGAGCAGTACTTC.

CDR3 bases: TGTGCCACACTACCGTCAGCGGGAGGGACCACAGATACGCAGTATTTT. It translates to CATLPSAGGTTDTQYF. The chain recombines TRBV6-4 with TRBJ2-3; 10 bases map to TRBD2. V lost 10 bases, J lost 2 bases, and 12 bases stayed unmatched. The CDR3 sequence is 16 residues long. CDR1 MRHNA and CDR2 SNTAGT come from the germline V gene.

V and J are TRBV9 and TRBJ1-2; 7 bases align to TRBD1. Germline V gives CDR1 SGDLS, CDR2 YYNGEE. V shed 4 bases and J 2 bases; nucleotides not matched to a gene: 8. The CDR3 runs 15 residues. The CDR3 DNA reads TGTGCCAGCAGCCCATGGGACAGACCCAACTATGGCTACACCTTC. Protein sequence: CASSPWDRPNYGYTF.

About this clonotype: This may be a read error: a much more frequent sequence differs by one nucleotide. The chain's CDR3 is CSARGQDKTYEQYF. The DNA of the CDR3 is TGCAGTGCTAGAGGACAGGACAAAACCTACGAGCAGTACTTC. The chain is built from TRBV20-1 and TRBJ2-7; D might be TRBD1 (6 bases). The CDR3 has 14 residues. With 1 base removed from V and 2 bases from J, the gap between germline ends came to 12 bases. Per germline, CDR1 DFQATT and CDR2 SNEGSKA (reference sequence).

This clonotype has only a few counts. A much larger clone lies a single base off, so this may be a read error. The gene calls are TRBV12-3 or TRBV12-4 and TRBJ1-1, with D possibly matching TRBD1 (5 bases). V lost 8 bases and J 10 bases, leaving 20 bases between the germline ends. CDR3 length equals 13 residues. The CDR3 reads CASGHPTGGRAFF. The CDR3 nucleotides read TGTGCCAGCGGCCACCCTACAGGTGGGCGAGCTTTCTTT.

This clonotype was seen at least ten times. This chain links TRBV12-3 or TRBV12-4 with TRBJ2-1, with 10 bases aligning to TRBD2. This CDR3 is 16 amino acids long. The V and J ends lost 8 bases and 8 bases, in that order; junction bases with no gene match: 15. This CDR3 is CASFRHSSGGFYEQFF. CDR3 sequence (DNA): TGTGCCAGCTTCCGACACTCTAGCGGGGGCTTCTATGAGCAGTTCTTC.

This clonotype was picked up many times. This chain links TRBV3-1 with TRBJ2-1, with 7 positions matching TRBD2. V was pared by 2 bases and J by 8 bases, with 12 bases of the junction left unmatched. This CDR3 is built from 16 residues. Per the germline V gene, CDR1 is LGHDT and CDR2 is YNNKEL (reference sequence). The CDR3 sequence: CASSQHLGLQGDEQFF. Written as DNA, the CDR3 is TGTGCCAGCAGCCAACACCTGGGACTACAAGGCGATGAGCAGTTCTTC.

The sample holds many counts of this clonotype. This chain connects TRBV6-1 to TRBJ1-6; D is uncertain. Germline values: CDR1 MNHNS, CDR2 SASEGT. This CDR3 is 9 amino acids long. The V end lost 10 bases, the J end lost 13 bases, and 8 bases lay between the germline ends. CDR3 residues: CATGVPLHF. The CDR3 region has the DNA TGTGCCACCGGGGTCCCCCTCCACTTT.

This clonotype was observed many times. This chain uses TRBV20-1 with TRBJ2-2, with a tentative D call TRBD1 (5 bases). Germline CDR1 and CDR2: DFQATT and SNEGSKA (reference sequence). V lost 6 bases, J lost 0 bases, and 14 bases lay in between. The CDR3 totals 15 residues. CDR3 region: CSAWQGASNTGELFF. The DNA for the CDR3 is TGCAGTGCGTGGCAGGGCGCTTCGAACACCGGGGAGCTGTTTTTT.

V is TRBV5-4 and J is TRBJ2-1; D remains unclear. Trimming left V 1 base short and J 6 bases short, with 5 bases between. This CDR3 is 12 amino acids long. Per the germline V gene, CDR1 is SGHNT and CDR2 is YYREEE (reference sequence). CDR3 in DNA: TGTGCCAGCAGCTTGTCGGCCAATGAGCAGTTCTTC. It encodes CASSLSANEQFF.

Comments on this clonotype: This may stem from a read error, because a much larger clone lies one nucleotide away. This chain links TRBV27 with TRBJ1-5; TRBD1 aligns across 8 bases. After removal of 7 bases from V and 5 bases from J, the junction contained 10 bases not matched to a gene. Germline loops: CDR1 MNHEY, CDR2 SMNVEV (reference sequence). This CDR3 has 15 residues. The chain's CDR3 is CASMAGGTGDQPQHF. The DNA of the CDR3 is TGTGCCAGCATGGCAGGGGGCACGGGAGATCAGCCCCAGCATTTT.

This clonotype was seen repeatedly, ten times or more. The chain employs TRBV7-2 and TRBJ1-4; no definite D call. Looked up from germline, CDR1 is SGHTA and CDR2 is FQGNSA. V dropped 4 bases and J dropped 2 bases, with 11 bases sitting between them. The CDR3 consists of 15 residues. The CDR3 is CASSSTHWTNEKLFF. DNA for the CDR3: TGTGCCAGCAGCTCAACGCACTGGACTAATGAAAAACTGTTTTTT.

This rearrangement joins TRBV20-1 to TRBJ2-7; D uncertain. V was pared by 2 bases and J by 2 bases, with 13 bases between. The CDR3 has 14 residues. Germline V CDR1 and CDR2: DFQATT, SNEGSKA (reference sequence). The CDR3 coding sequence is TGCAGTGCTAGAACCAGGAACCAAGCCTACGAGCAGTACTTC. Translated, it gives CSARTRNQAYEQYF.

This clonotype was detected ten times or more. This chain joins TRBV11-2 and TRBJ1-5, with D unresolved. From germline, CDR1 is SGHAT and CDR2 FQNNGV. Trimming pared 1 base from V and 14 bases from J, leaving 9 bases between. The CDR3 is 11 residues long. The CDR3 here is CASSLGSEKHF. CDR3 nucleotide sequence: TGTGCCAGCAGCTTAGGGTCCGAGAAGCATTTT.

This clonotype occurred many times. The chain is built from TRBV20-1 and TRBJ1-1; TRBD1 agrees at 8 bases. J was trimmed by 0 bases and V by 6 bases; bases with no gene match: 9. Germline V gives CDR1 DFQATT, CDR2 SNEGSKA (reference sequence). The CDR3 totals 15 residues. Here the CDR3 reads CSARTGLEMNTEAFF. The CDR3 DNA follows: TGCAGTGCGAGGACAGGGCTAGAGATGAACACTGAAGCTTTCTTT.

There are many counts of this clonotype. The J gene is TRBJ2-4, the V gene TRBV3-1; the D is unclear. Deletions cut 0 bases from V and 6 bases from J, with 12 bases between. The CDR3 runs to 15 residues. In germline, CDR1 is LGHDT, CDR2 YNNKEL (reference sequence). CDR3 DNA: TGTGCCAGCAGCCAAGACCGCCGTGTGAGAAACATTCAGTACTTC. Protein: CASSQDRRVRNIQYF.

The chain uses TRBV20-1 and TRBJ2-2; 14 nucleotides agree with TRBD2. Germline V lookup: CDR1 DFQATT, CDR2 SNEGSKA (reference sequence). This CDR3 has 16 amino acids. With V trimmed by 2 bases and J by 6 bases, 5 bases remained unmatched. CDR3 residues: CSARRGLAGAAGELFF. The CDR3, as DNA: TGCAGTGCTAGAAGGGGACTAGCGGGAGCTGCCGGGGAGCTGTTTTTT.

The J gene is TRBJ1-1, the V gene TRBV6-1; D is uncertain. The CDR3 contains 11 residues. Between the trimmed V and J ends, which lost 6 bases and 11 bases, there was a span of 13 bases. The germline gives CDR1 MNHNS, CDR2 SASEGT. The CDR3, as DNA: TGTGCCAGCAGCCAACTCCCCTGGGCTTTCTTT. This encodes CASSQLPWAFF.